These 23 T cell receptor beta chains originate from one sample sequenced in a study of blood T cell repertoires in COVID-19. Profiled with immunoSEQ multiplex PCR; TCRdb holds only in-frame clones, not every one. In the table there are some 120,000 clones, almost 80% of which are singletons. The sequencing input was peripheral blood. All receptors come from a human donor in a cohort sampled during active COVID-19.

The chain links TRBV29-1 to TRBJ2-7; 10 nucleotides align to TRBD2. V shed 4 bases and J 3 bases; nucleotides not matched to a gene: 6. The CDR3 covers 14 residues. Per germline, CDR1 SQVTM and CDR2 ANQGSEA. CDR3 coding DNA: TGCAGCGTTGTGGCTAGCGGGAGTGACTACGAGCAGTACTTC. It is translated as CSVVASGSDYEQYF.

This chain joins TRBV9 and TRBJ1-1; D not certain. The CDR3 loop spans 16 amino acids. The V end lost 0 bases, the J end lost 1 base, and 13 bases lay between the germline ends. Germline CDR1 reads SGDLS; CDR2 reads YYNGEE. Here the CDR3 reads CASSVAAGPPNTEAFF. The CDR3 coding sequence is TGTGCCAGCAGCGTAGCGGCTGGGCCCCCGAACACTGAAGCTTTCTTT.

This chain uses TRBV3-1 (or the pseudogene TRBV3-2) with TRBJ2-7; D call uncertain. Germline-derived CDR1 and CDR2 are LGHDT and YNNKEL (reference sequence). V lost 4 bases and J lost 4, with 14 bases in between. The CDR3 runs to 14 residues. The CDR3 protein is CASSPSRKEYEQYF. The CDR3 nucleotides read TGTGCCAGCAGCCCTAGTAGGAAAGAATACGAGCAGTACTTC.

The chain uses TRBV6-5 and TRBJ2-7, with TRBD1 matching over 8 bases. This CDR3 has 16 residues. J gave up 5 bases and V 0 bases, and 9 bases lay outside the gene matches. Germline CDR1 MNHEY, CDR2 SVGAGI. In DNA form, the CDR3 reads TGTGCCAGCAGTTACTCCACTACCGGGACAGGCAACGAGCAGTACTTC. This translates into CASSYSTTGTGNEQYF.

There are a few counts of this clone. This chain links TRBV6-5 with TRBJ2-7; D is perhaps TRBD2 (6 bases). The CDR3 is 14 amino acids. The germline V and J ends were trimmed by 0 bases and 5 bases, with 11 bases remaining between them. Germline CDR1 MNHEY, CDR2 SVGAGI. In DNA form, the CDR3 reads TGTGCCAGCAGTTACTCGGTCGGGGGAGACGAGCAGTACTTC. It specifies CASSYSVGGDEQYF.

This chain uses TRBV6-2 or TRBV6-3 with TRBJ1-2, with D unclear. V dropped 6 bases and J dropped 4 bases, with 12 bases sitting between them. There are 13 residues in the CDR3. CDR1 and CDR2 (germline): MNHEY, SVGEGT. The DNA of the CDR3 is TGTGCCAGCAGCCCGGAGTATACCTATGGCTACACCTTC. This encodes CASSPEYTYGYTF.

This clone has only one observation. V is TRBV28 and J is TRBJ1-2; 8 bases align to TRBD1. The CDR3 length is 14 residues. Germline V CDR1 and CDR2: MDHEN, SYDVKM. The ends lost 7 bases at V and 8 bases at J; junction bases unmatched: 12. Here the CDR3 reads CASNLFQGAEGYTF. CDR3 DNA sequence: TGTGCCAGCAACCTCTTCCAGGGGGCGGAGGGCTACACCTTC.

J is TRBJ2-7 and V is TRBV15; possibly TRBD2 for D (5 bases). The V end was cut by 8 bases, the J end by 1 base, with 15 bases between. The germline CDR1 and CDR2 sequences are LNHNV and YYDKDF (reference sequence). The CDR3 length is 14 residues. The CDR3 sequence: CATSDEGASYEQYF. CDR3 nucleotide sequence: TGTGCCACCTCCGACGAGGGAGCATCCTACGAGCAGTACTTC.

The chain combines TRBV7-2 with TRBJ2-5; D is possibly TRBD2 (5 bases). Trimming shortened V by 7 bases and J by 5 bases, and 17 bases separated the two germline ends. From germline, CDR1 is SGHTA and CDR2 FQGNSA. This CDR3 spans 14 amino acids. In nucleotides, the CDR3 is TGTGCCAGCACCCCCGGTGGGAGTGGGGAGACCCAGTACTTC. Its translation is CASTPGGSGETQYF.

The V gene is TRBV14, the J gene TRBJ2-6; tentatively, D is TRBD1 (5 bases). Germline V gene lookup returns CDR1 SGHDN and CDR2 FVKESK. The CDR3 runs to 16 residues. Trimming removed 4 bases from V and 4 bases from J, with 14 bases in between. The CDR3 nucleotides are TGTGCCAGCAGCCGCTCCAGGGCCACCGGGGCCAACGTCCTGACTTTC. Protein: CASSRSRATGANVLTF.

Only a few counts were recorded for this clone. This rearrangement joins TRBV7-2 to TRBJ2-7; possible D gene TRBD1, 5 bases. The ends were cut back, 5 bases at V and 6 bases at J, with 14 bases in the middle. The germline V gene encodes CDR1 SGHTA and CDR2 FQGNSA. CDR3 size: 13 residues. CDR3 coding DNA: TGTGCCAGCAGCGTAAGGGGAAACTCCGAGCAGTACTTC. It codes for CASSVRGNSEQYF.

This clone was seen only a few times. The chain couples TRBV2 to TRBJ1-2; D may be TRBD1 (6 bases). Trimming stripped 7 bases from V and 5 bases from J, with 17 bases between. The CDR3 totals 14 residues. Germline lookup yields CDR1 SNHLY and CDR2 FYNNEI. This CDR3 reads CASIGAGTFYGYTF. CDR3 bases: TGTGCCAGCATCGGGGCAGGGACATTTTATGGCTACACCTTC.

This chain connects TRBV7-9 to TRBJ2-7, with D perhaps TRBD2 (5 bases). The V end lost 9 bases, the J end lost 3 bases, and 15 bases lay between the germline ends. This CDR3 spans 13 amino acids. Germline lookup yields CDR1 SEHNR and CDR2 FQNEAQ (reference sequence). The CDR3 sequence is CASGGLADYEQYF. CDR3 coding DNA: TGTGCCAGTGGTGGGCTAGCAGACTACGAGCAGTACTTC.

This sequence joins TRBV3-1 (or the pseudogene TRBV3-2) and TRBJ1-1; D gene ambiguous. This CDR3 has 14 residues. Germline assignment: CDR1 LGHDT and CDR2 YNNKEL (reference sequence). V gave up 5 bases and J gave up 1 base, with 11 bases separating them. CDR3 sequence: CASSLPQANTEAFF. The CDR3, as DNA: TGTGCCAGCAGCTTACCCCAGGCGAACACTGAAGCTTTCTTT.

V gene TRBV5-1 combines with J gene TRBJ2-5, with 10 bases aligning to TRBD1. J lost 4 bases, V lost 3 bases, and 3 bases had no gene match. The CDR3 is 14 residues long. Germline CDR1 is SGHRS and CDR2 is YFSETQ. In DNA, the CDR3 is TGCGCCAGCAGCTGGGGGGACAGGGGAGAGACCCAGTACTTC. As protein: CASSWGDRGETQYF.

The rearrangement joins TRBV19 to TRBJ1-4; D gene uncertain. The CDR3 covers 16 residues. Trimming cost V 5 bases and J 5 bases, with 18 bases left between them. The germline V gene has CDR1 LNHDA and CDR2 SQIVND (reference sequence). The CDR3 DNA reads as TGTGCCAGTAGTGGAAACGACATACCGGTCAATGAAAAACTGTTTTTT. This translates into CASSGNDIPVNEKLFF.

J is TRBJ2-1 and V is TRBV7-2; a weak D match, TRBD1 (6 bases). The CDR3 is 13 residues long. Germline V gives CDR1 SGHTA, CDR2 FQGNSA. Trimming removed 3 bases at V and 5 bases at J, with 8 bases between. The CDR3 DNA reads TGTGCCAGCAGCTTGGACAGAGACAATGAGCAGTTCTTC. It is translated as CASSLDRDNEQFF.

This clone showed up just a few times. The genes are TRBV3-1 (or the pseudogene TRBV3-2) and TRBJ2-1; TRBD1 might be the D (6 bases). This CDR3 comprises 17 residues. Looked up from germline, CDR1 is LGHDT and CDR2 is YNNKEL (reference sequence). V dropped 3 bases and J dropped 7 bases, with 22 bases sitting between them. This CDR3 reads CASSHRQDASVANEQFF. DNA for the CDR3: TGTGCCAGCAGCCATAGACAGGACGCATCGGTGGCGAATGAGCAGTTCTTC.

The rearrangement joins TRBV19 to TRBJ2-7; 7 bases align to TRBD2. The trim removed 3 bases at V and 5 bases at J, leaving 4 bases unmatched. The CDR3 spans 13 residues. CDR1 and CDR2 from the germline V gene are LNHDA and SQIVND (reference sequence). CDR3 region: CASSIERGNEQYF. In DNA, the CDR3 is TGTGCCAGTAGTATTGAGCGGGGTAACGAGCAGTACTTC. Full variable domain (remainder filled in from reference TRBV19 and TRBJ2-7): DGGITQSPKYLFRKEGQNVTLSCEQNLNHDAMYWYRQDPGQGLRLIYYSQIVNDFQKGDIAEGYSVSREKKESFPLTVTSAQKNPTAFYLCASSIERGNEQYFGPGTRLTVT.

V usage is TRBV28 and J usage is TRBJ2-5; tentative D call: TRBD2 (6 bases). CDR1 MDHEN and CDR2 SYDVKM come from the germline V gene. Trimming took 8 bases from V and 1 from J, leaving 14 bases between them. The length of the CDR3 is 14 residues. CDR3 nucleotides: TGTGCCAGCGGAACGACTAGGACCCAAGAGACCCAGTACTTC. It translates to CASGTTRTQETQYF.

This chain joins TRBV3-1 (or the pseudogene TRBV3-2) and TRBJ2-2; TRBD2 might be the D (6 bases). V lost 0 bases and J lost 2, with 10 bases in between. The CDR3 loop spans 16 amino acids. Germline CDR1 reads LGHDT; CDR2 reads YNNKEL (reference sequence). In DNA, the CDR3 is TGTGCCAGCAGCCAAGAACGCGGGGCCAACACCGGGGAGCTGTTTTTT. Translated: CASSQERGANTGELFF.

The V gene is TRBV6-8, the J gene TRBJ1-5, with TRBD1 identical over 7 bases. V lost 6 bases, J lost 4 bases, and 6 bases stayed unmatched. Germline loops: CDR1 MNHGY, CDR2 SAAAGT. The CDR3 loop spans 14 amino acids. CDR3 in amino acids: CASRRDRENQPQHF. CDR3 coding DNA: TGTGCCAGCAGGCGGGACAGAGAGAATCAGCCCCAGCATTTT.

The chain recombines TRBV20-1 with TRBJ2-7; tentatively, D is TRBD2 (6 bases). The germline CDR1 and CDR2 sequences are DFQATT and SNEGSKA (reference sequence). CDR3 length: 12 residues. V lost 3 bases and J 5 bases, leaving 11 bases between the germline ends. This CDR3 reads CSASRERNEQYF. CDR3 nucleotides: TGCAGTGCTAGTCGGGAGAGGAACGAGCAGTACTTC.